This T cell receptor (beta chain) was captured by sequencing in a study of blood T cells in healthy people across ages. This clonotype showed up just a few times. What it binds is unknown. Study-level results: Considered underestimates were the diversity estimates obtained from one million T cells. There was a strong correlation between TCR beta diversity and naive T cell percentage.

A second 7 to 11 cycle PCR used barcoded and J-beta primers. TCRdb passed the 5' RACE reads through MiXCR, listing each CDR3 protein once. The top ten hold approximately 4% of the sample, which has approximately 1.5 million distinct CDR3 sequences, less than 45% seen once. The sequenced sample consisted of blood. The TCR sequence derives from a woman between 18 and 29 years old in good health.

The DNA for the CDR3 is TGCGCCAGCAGCACCGTTGGGACAAATTATAATGGCTACACCTTC. Translation gives CASSTVGTNYNGYTF. V is TRBV5-1 and J is TRBJ1-2, with a tentative D call TRBD1 (6 bases). The CDR3 covers 15 residues. V lost 4 bases, J lost 6 bases, and 19 bases lay in between. In germline, CDR1 is SGHRS, CDR2 YFSETQ.